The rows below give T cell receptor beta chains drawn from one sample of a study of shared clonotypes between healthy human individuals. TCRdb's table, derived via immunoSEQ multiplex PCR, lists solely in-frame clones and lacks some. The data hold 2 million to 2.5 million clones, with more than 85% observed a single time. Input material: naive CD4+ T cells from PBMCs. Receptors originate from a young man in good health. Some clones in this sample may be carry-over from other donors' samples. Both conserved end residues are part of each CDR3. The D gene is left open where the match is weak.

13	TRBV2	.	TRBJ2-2	TGTGCCAGCTCGAGCGCGAACACCGGGGAGCTGTTTTTT	CASSSANTGELFF
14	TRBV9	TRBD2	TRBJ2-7	TGTGCCAGCAGCGTGACTAGCGTCTCCTACGAGCAGTACTTC	CASSVTSVSYEQYF
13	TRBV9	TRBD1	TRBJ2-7	TGTGCCAGCAGCTCCGGGACAGCCTACGAGCAGTACTTC	CASSSGTAYEQYF
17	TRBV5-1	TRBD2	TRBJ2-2	TGCGCCAGCAGCATCCCTCTAGCGGGGGCACAGACCGGGGAGCTGTTTTTT	CASSIPLAGAQTGELFF
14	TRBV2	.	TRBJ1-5	TGTGCCAGCAGTGGGGTTGGGGGTAATCAGCCCCAGCATTTT	CASSGVGGNQPQHF
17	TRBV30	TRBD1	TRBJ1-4	TGTGCCTGGAGTGTTTATCCTTGGGGACAGGCGGGAGAAAAACTGTTTTTT	CAWSVYPWGQAGEKLFF
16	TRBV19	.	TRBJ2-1	TGTGCCAGTACCCCCACTCAGGGGAGCTCCTACAATGAGCAGTTCTTC	CASTPTQGSSYNEQFF
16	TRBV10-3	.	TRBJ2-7	TGTGCCATCAGTGAGTGGTTTGAGACACATTCCTACGAGCAGTACTTC	CAISEWFETHSYEQYF
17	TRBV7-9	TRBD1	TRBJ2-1	TGTGCCAGCAGCTCCCCAAGGGGGCAGGGGGCCTACAATGAGCAGTTCTTC	CASSSPRGQGAYNEQFF
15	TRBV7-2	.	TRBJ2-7	TGTGCCAGCAGCCGCCCGGAGGGAGCGGTCTACGAGCAGTACTTC	CASSRPEGAVYEQYF
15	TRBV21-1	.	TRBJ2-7	TGTGCCAGCAGCAGTGGGGGGACAGTCTCCTACGAGCAGTACTTC	CASSSGGTVSYEQYF
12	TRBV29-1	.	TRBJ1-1	TGCAGCGTGGTACAGGGCCTCACTGAAGCTTTCTTT	CSVVQGLTEAFF
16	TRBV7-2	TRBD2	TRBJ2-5	TGTGCCAGCAGCTTAGGGGTAGCGGGGGCGTGGGAGACCCAGTACTTC	CASSLGVAGAWETQYF
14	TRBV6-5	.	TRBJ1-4	TGTGCCAGTAAAATTTCCGGGACGGATGAAAAACTGTTTTTT	CASKISGTDEKLFF
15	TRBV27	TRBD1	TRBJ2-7	TGTGCCAGCAGTTTAGTGGCCAGGGGGCGCTCCGAGCAGTACTTC	CASSLVARGRSEQYF
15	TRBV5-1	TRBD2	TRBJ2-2	TGCGCCAGCAGCTTAAGCGGGGCGAACACCGGGGAGCTGTTTTTT	CASSLSGANTGELFF
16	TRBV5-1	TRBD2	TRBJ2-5	TGCGCCAGCAGCTTGGGTTCTAGCGGGAGATCGGAGACCCAGTACTTC	CASSLGSSGRSETQYF
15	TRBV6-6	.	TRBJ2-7	TGTGCCAGCAGGGAAACCCCCGGGCCCTTTTACGAGCAGTACTTC	CASRETPGPFYEQYF
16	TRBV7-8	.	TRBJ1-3	TGTGCCAGCAGCTTAGTTTTCGGGGAGTATGGAAACACCATATATTTT	CASSLVFGEYGNTIYF
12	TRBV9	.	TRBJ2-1	TGTGCCAGCAGCGTCGGCTACAATGAGCAGTTCTTC	CASSVGYNEQFF
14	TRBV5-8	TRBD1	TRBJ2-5	TGTGCCAGCAGCTGGGACAGCCTTCAAGAGACCCAGTACTTC	CASSWDSLQETQYF
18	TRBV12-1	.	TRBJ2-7	TGTGCCAGCAGCCCGAGTGGCCGGGCAGGGCGTCGGATCTACGAGCAGTACTTC	CASSPSGRAGRRIYEQYF
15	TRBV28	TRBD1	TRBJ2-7	TGTGCCAGCAGTCCGTACAGGGGGCCAACCTACGAGCAGTACTTC	CASSPYRGPTYEQYF
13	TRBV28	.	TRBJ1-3	TGTGCCAGCAGTTCGGACGGTGGAAACACCATATATTTT	CASSSDGGNTIYF
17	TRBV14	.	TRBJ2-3	TGTGCCAGCAGCCTGCACCAACAGGGTGGGAGAGCAGATACGCAGTATTTT	CASSLHQQGGRADTQYF
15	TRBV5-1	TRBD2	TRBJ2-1	TGCGCCAGCAGCTCCCCTAGCGGGGAGAACAATGAGCAGTTCTTC	CASSSPSGENNEQFF
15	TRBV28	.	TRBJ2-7	TGTGCCAGCAGTTTAGGGGTACCCTCAGGCTACGAGCAGTACTTC	CASSLGVPSGYEQYF